The clone carrying this TCR beta chain was detected a few times. The data derive from a study of blood T cells in healthy people across ages. It was with a sample-barcoded 5' primer and a J-beta primer mix that a second PCR of roughly 6 to 12 cycles was run. Via MiXCR, TCRdb re-called the 5' RACE reads, giving one row per CDR3 protein. The sample consists of 1.5 million or so distinct CDR3 sequences, around 39% of them appearing once. A minimum of 5 micrograms of total RNA was extracted per sample. The V and J ends lost 4 bases and 1 base respectively, with 10 bases between them. Germline values: CDR1 MNHNY, CDR2 SVGAGI (reference sequence). The CDR3 is 14 amino acids.

V is TRBV6-6 and J is TRBJ2-5; D not certain. Material: blood. This TCR was sampled from a woman aged 18-35 years in good health. This CDR3 reads CASSSTWGQETQYF. The CDR3, as DNA: TGTGCCAGCAGTTCCACTTGGGGCCAAGAGACCCAGTACTTC.